This T cell receptor (beta chain) was sequenced during a study of shared clonotypes between healthy human individuals. Per the original data handling: ImmunoSEQ output lacked quality scores and full-length reads, limiting matched filtering. Sequencing used immunoSEQ multiplex PCR; TCRdb keeps in-frame clones, though not all of them. V and J calls and clone size come straight from that table; D and trimming were deduced from the DNA. This repertoire shows approximately 1,500,000 clones, approximately 98% found once; its top ten account for around 0.45%. The CDR3 runs to 14 residues. Trimming left V 5 bases short and J 4 bases short, with 14 bases between. CDR1 is MNHEY, CDR2 SVGAGI, per germline.

The receptor comes from a man aged 30 to 39 in good health. The sequenced material came from naive CD4+ T cells sorted from blood. Specified subset: CD45RA+ positively selected. V usage is TRBV6-5 and J usage is TRBJ1-2, with D tentatively TRBD1 (5 bases). The CDR3 region has the DNA TGTGCCAGCAGTAAAGGGGTATTGGGCTATGGCTACACCTTC. Translation gives CASSKGVLGYGYTF.